The 31 T cell receptor beta chains presented below share a single source sample, sequenced in a study of blood T cell repertoires in COVID-19. Produced via immunoSEQ multiplex PCR; TCRdb's table is partial and in-frame only. The sample has about 180,000 clones; around 83% are singletons. The specimen sequenced was peripheral blood. Every receptor here comes from a human donor in a cohort sampled during active COVID-19.

This clone has just one count. The chain is built from TRBV19 and TRBJ1-2, with 9 bases matching TRBD1. The CDR3 totals 13 residues. Trimming removed 9 bases from V and 4 bases from J; junction bases left unmatched: 6. The germline V gene encodes CDR1 LNHDA and CDR2 SQIVND (reference sequence). Here the CDR3 DNA reads TGTGCCAGCCACAGGGGGCAAGGCTATGGCTACACCTTC. It encodes CASHRGQGYGYTF.

The CDR3 DNA reads as TGTGCCAGCAGCGCAAGACTAGCGGGAGTCACAGATACGCAGTATTTT. Protein sequence: CASSARLAGVTDTQYF. The chain joins TRBV11-1 to TRBJ2-3, with 12 bases matching TRBD2. V trimming: 5 bases; J trimming: 2 bases; junction bases outside the gene matches: 5. This CDR3 has 16 residues. Per the germline V gene, CDR1 is SGHAT and CDR2 is FQDESV (reference sequence).

The sample holds one count of this clone. V and J are TRBV4-3 and TRBJ1-4; unclear D gene. This CDR3 region has 17 residues. Trimming shortened V by 4 bases and J by 3 bases, and 18 bases separated the two germline ends. The germline gives CDR1 LGHNA, CDR2 YSLEER. The CDR3 DNA is TGCGCCAGCAGCCCTCACGTTCTCCAAGGAGCTAATGAAAAACTGTTTTTT. Encoded protein: CASSPHVLQGANEKLFF.

About this clone: Distinct nucleotide sequences in the sample also encode this CDR3. This chain connects TRBV5-1 to TRBJ2-7; possibly TRBD1 for D (6 bases). From germline, CDR1 is SGHRS and CDR2 YFSETQ. This CDR3 comprises 14 residues. The V and J ends lost 3 bases and 2 bases respectively, with 12 bases between them. The CDR3: CASSWGPGPYEQYF. The CDR3 DNA is TGCGCCAGCAGCTGGGGGCCGGGTCCCTACGAGCAGTACTTC. Full variable domain (outside the CDR3, taken from reference TRBV5-1 and TRBJ2-7): KAGVTQTPRYLIKTRGQQVTLSCSPISGHRSVSWYQQTPGQGLQFLFEYFSETQRNKGNFPGRFSGRQFSNSRSEMNVSTLELGDSALYLCASSWGPGPYEQYFGPGTRLTVT.

The chain is built from TRBV7-3 and TRBJ2-2; tentatively, D is TRBD1 (5 bases). This CDR3 region has 16 residues. V was clipped by 5 bases and J by 4 bases, with 17 bases between them. Germline V gives CDR1 SGHTA, CDR2 FQGTGA. The CDR3 coding sequence is TGTGCCAGCAGCGCCCTGGGTAGGGGCGGCACCGGGGAGCTGTTTTTT. Translating gives CASSALGRGGTGELFF.

The genes are TRBV19 and TRBJ1-1; tentatively, D is TRBD1 (6 bases). Germline V gene data show CDR1 as LNHDA and CDR2 as SQIVND (reference sequence). Trimming took 7 bases from V and 0 from J, leaving 12 bases between them. CDR3 size: 14 residues. The CDR3 sequence: CASTRQGMNTEAFF. CDR3 in DNA: TGTGCCAGTACCCGCCAGGGGATGAACACTGAAGCTTTCTTT.

The CDR3: CASSLDGQGVGNTIYF. The CDR3 DNA sequence: TGCGCCAGCAGCTTGGATGGACAGGGCGTTGGAAACACCATATATTTT. The rearrangement links TRBV5-1 to TRBJ1-3, with TRBD1 identical over 8 bases. In germline, CDR1 is SGHRS, CDR2 YFSETQ. The ends lost 0 bases at V and 3 bases at J; junction bases unmatched: 5. The CDR3 has 16 amino acids.

The chain couples TRBV5-4 to TRBJ2-5; D perhaps matches TRBD2 (5 bases). The germline CDR1 and CDR2 sequences are SGHNT and YYREEE (reference sequence). The CDR3 runs to 13 residues. The germline V and J ends were trimmed by 1 base and 4 bases, with 8 bases remaining between them. CDR3 loop: CASSLSRGETQYF. The CDR3 DNA reads TGTGCCAGCAGCTTGAGTCGGGGAGAGACCCAGTACTTC.

J is TRBJ2-1 and V is TRBV6-5; a weak D match, TRBD2 (6 bases). The CDR3 has 16 residues. V was cut by 0 bases and J by 1 base, with 10 bases left in between. Germline V CDR1 and CDR2: MNHEY, SVGAGI. The CDR3 sequence is CASSYSSLASYNEQFF. In nucleotides, the CDR3 is TGTGCCAGCAGTTACTCGTCTCTAGCGTCCTACAATGAGCAGTTCTTC.

In this sample, this clone turned up a few times. The DNA of the CDR3 is TGTGCCAGCAGTTCCCGTGGACAGGGTAGCTCCTACGAGCAGTACTTC. As protein: CASSSRGQGSSYEQYF. This chain connects TRBV6-2 or TRBV6-3 to TRBJ2-7; 8 bases are a match to TRBD1. The CDR3 consists of 16 residues. V was clipped by 4 bases and J by 0 bases; unmatched bases: 8. Germline CDR1 reads MNHEY; CDR2 reads SVGEGT.

V gene TRBV25-1 combines with J gene TRBJ2-7; TRBD1 might be the D (6 bases). The V gene lost 6 bases and the J gene lost 4 bases, with 10 bases spanning the gap. The length of the CDR3 is 12 residues. CDR1 and CDR2 (germline): MGHDK, SYGVNS. The CDR3 sequence: CASRTGPYEQYF. In nucleotides, the CDR3 is TGTGCCAGCAGGACAGGTCCGTACGAGCAGTACTTC.

This clone appeared once. This chain joins TRBV18 and TRBJ1-2, with D possibly TRBD1 on 5 matching bases. Germline V gene data show CDR1 as KGHSH and CDR2 as LQKENI. The CDR3 contains 14 residues. V was cut by 1 base and J by 7 bases, with 13 bases left in between. The CDR3 protein is CASSPRGGEGGYTF. CDR3 nucleotide sequence: TGTGCCAGCTCACCACGCGGGGGTGAGGGTGGCTACACCTTC. The complete variable domain, with remaining parts taken from reference TRBV18 and TRBJ1-2, reads NAGVMQNPRHLVRRRGQEARLRCSPMKGHSHVYWYRQLPEEGLKFMVYLQKENIIDESGMPKERFSAEFPKEGPSILRIQQVVRGDSAAYFCASSPRGGEGGYTFGSGTRLTVV.

This clone was recorded only once. The chain joins TRBV2 to TRBJ1-5; 8 bases match TRBD1. The length of the CDR3 is 15 residues. The junction had 5 bases not matched to a gene; V was cut back by 5 bases and J by 2 bases. From germline, CDR1 is SNHLY and CDR2 FYNNEI. CDR3 DNA: TGTGCCAGCAGTCGACAGGGGAAGGGCAATCAGCCCCAGCATTTT. It codes for CASSRQGKGNQPQHF. Full variable domain (outside the CDR3, taken from reference TRBV2 and TRBJ1-5): EPEVTQTPSHQVTQMGQEVILRCVPISNHLYFYWYRQILGQKVEFLVSFYNNEISEKSEIFDDQFSVERPDGSNFTLKIRSTKLEDSAMYFCASSRQGKGNQPQHFGDGTRLSIL.

This chain uses TRBV15 with TRBJ2-1, with 8 bases lining up with TRBD1. V lost 3 bases to trimming and J lost 4 bases; unmatched junction nucleotides: 5. Germline CDR1 is LNHNV and CDR2 is YYDKDF (reference sequence). This CDR3 is 15 amino acids long. Here the CDR3 DNA reads TGTGCCACCAGCAGGGGGGACAGGACATACAATGAGCAGTTCTTC. This sequence encodes CATSRGDRTYNEQFF. Together with reference TRBV15 and TRBJ2-1, the CDR3 gives the full variable domain: DAMVIQNPRYQVTQFGKPVTLSCSQTLNHNVMYWYQQKSSQAPKLLFHYYDKDFNNEADTPDNFQSRRPNTSFCFLDIRSPGLGDTAMYLCATSRGDRTYNEQFFGPGTRLTVL.

The V call is TRBV10-3, the J call TRBJ1-4; possibly TRBD1 for D (6 bases). Germline-derived CDR1 and CDR2 are ENHRY and SYGVKD. The CDR3 has 13 residues. The CDR3 DNA follows: TGTGTGGTGGGGGCAGCTCAGAATGAAAAACTGTTTTTT. It is translated as CVVGAAQNEKLFF.

The chain couples TRBV7-9 to TRBJ2-7; perhaps TRBD1 as D (6 bases). The V and J ends lost 2 bases and 4 bases respectively, with 12 bases between them. CDR1 is SEHNR and CDR2 is FQNEAQ in the germline V gene (reference sequence). The CDR3 has 14 amino acids. DNA for the CDR3: TGTGCCAGCAGCTTACCAGGGGAGAATTACGAGCAGTACTTC. This encodes CASSLPGENYEQYF.

V is TRBV27 and J is TRBJ1-5; maybe TRBD1 (5 bases). The germline V and J ends were trimmed by 5 bases and 1 base, with 21 bases remaining between them. CDR3 length: 18 amino acids. In germline, CDR1 is MNHEY, CDR2 SMNVEV (reference sequence). The CDR3 nucleotides are TGTGCCAGCAGTATCAGGGATCCCCGCCATATGAGCAATCAGCCCCAGCATTTT. Translating gives CASSIRDPRHMSNQPQHF.

The rearrangement links TRBV6-6 to TRBJ1-1, with a weak D call TRBD1 (6 bases). This CDR3 has 13 amino acids. From germline, CDR1 is MNHNY and CDR2 SVGAGI (reference sequence). The V and J ends lost 6 bases and 5 bases respectively, with 13 bases between them. The CDR3 loop reads CASSRYRDTEAFF. CDR3 in DNA: TGTGCCAGCAGCCGGTACAGGGATACTGAAGCTTTCTTT.

This rearrangement joins TRBV9 to TRBJ1-4; possibly TRBD1 for D (5 bases). Germline V lookup: CDR1 SGDLS, CDR2 YYNGEE. The CDR3 totals 14 residues. V was pared by 3 bases and J by 9 bases, with 15 bases between. The CDR3 nucleotides read TGTGCCAGCAGCGAGGCGGGACCATCGAAAAAACTGTTTTTT. It specifies CASSEAGPSKKLFF.

The V call is TRBV29-1, the J call TRBJ2-1, with 9 bases identical to TRBD2. From germline, CDR1 is SQVTM and CDR2 ANQGSEA. There are 17 residues in the CDR3. The junction had 13 bases not matched to a gene; V was cut back by 0 bases and J by 7 bases. The CDR3 loop is CSVEDETPSGVWNEQFF. In nucleotides, the CDR3 is TGCAGCGTTGAAGATGAAACACCTAGCGGGGTCTGGAATGAGCAGTTCTTC.

J is TRBJ2-7 and V is TRBV5-4; D call uncertain. V was pared by 3 bases and J by 2 bases, with 12 bases between. Germline CDR1 SGHNT, CDR2 YYREEE (reference sequence). The CDR3 has 14 residues. DNA for the CDR3: TGTGCCAGCAGCTGGGCCCCTTCCCCCTACGAGCAGTACTTC. It encodes CASSWAPSPYEQYF.

The V and J genes are TRBV7-8 and TRBJ2-3; 12 nucleotides align to TRBD2. Germline lookup yields CDR1 SGHVS and CDR2 FQNEAQ. V lost 5 bases, J lost 2 bases, and 8 bases stayed unmatched. The CDR3 has 17 amino acids. CDR3: CASSPRLAGEYTDTQYF. CDR3 bases: TGTGCCAGCAGCCCGAGACTAGCGGGGGAGTACACAGATACGCAGTATTTT.

V and J are TRBV10-1 and TRBJ2-6, with D hard to call. The germline V and J ends were trimmed by 6 bases and 0 bases, with 15 bases remaining between them. The CDR3 spans 17 residues. Germline-derived CDR1 and CDR2 are WNHNN and SYGVQD (reference sequence). This chain's CDR3 is CASRGSVIPSGANVLTF. The DNA of the CDR3 is TGCGCCAGCAGGGGCTCGGTTATCCCCTCTGGGGCCAACGTCCTGACTTTC.

V gene TRBV4-3 combines with J gene TRBJ1-4; 8 bases line up with TRBD1. This CDR3 has 15 residues. J gave up 6 bases and V 1 base, and 4 bases lay outside the gene matches. CDR1 LGHNA and CDR2 YSLEER come from the germline V gene. CDR3 nucleotide sequence: TGCGCCAGCAGCCAAGCCGGACAGGGTTATGAAAAACTGTTTTTT. Its protein product is CASSQAGQGYEKLFF.

The rearrangement links TRBV3-1 (or the pseudogene TRBV3-2) to TRBJ2-6; TRBD2 matches 7 bases. Germline trimming cut 1 base from V and 0 bases from J; bases unmatched to any gene: 3. The CDR3 totals 17 residues. Germline V lookup: CDR1 LGHDT, CDR2 YNNKEL (reference sequence). CDR3 sequence reads: CASSQGTRGSGANVLTF. CDR3 in DNA: TGTGCCAGCAGCCAAGGGACTAGGGGCTCTGGGGCCAACGTCCTGACTTTC.

The rearrangement joins TRBV11-3 to TRBJ2-2; TRBD2 agrees at 7 bases. The CDR3 extends over 12 amino acids. Germline V gene lookup returns CDR1 SGHNT and CDR2 YENEEA. J lost 7 bases, V lost 5 bases, and 1 base had no gene match. DNA for the CDR3: TGTGCCAGCAGCCCGGGGGGCGGGGAGCTGTTTTTT. Amino acid sequence: CASSPGGGELFF.

The rearrangement joins TRBV4-3 to TRBJ1-4, with 9 bases that match TRBD1. Germline assignment: CDR1 LGHNA and CDR2 YSLEER. The junction had 8 bases not matched to a gene; V was cut back by 4 bases and J by 8 bases. The CDR3 covers 15 residues. CDR3 sequence reads: CASSPQRTGVEKLFF. Written as DNA, the CDR3 is TGCGCCAGCAGCCCCCAAAGGACAGGGGTCGAAAAACTGTTTTTT.

The chain has TRBV5-5 and TRBJ2-7; possibly TRBD2 for D (5 bases). Germline lookup yields CDR1 SGHKS and CDR2 YYEKEE (reference sequence). The V gene lost 4 bases and the J gene lost 3 bases, with 11 bases spanning the gap. The CDR3 consists of 13 residues. This chain's CDR3 is CASSLGRDYEQYF. The CDR3 DNA follows: TGTGCCAGCAGCCTCGGACGGGACTACGAGCAGTACTTC.

This sequence joins TRBV12-3 or TRBV12-4 and TRBJ2-1; D possibly corresponds to TRBD2 (6 bases). The V and J ends lost 6 bases and 7 bases respectively, with 13 bases between them. The CDR3 is 13 amino acids. The CDR3 loop is CASRGDRGNEQFF. CDR3 nucleotide sequence: TGTGCCAGCAGGGGGGACCGGGGGAATGAGCAGTTCTTC.

This chain uses TRBV3-1 (or the pseudogene TRBV3-2) with TRBJ2-3; D uncertain. Germline V gene sequence: CDR1 LGHDT, CDR2 YNNKEL (reference sequence). The CDR3 length is 14 residues. Trimming stripped 4 bases from V and 1 base from J, with 9 bases between. CDR3 residues: CASSPTYGTDTQYF. The CDR3 region has the DNA TGTGCCAGCAGCCCCACCTACGGCACAGATACGCAGTATTTT.

The chain has TRBV9 and TRBJ2-2; 11 nucleotides match TRBD2. The V gene end was trimmed by 0 bases and the J gene end by 6 bases; junction bases not matched to a gene: 10. From germline, CDR1 is SGDLS and CDR2 YYNGEE. This CDR3 has 18 amino acids. As DNA, the CDR3 is TGTGCCAGCAGCGTAGAGGCTAGCGGGGGGTGGCTGGCCGGGGAGCTGTTTTTT. It is translated as CASSVEASGGWLAGELFF.